This T cell receptor (beta chain) was sequenced in a study of response to subunit inactivated influenza vaccine. Trimming left V 3 bases short and J 3 bases short, with 8 bases between. CDR1 is KGHDR, CDR2 SFDVKD, per germline. The CDR3 is 14 residues long. TCRdb called the RT-PCR reads again in MiXCR, with one record for every CDR3 protein. Found here are about 540,000 distinct CDR3 sequences, roughly 25% of them singletons; the top ten hold 2.5% to 3%. This sample was also put to use in a study of T cells expressing NK-cell markers. That work adds: UMIs accompanied the 5'RACE template switching by which TCR beta cDNA was made.

The sequencing used CD4+ T cells sorted from PBMCs, collected 12 days after vaccination. The sequence came from a man aged 50-60 years who received an inactivated influenza vaccine. This chain links TRBV24-1 with TRBJ2-1; D gene uncertain. In DNA, the CDR3 is TGTGCCACCAGTGATGAGACTCACTACAATGAGCAGTTCTTC. Its translation is CATSDETHYNEQFF.